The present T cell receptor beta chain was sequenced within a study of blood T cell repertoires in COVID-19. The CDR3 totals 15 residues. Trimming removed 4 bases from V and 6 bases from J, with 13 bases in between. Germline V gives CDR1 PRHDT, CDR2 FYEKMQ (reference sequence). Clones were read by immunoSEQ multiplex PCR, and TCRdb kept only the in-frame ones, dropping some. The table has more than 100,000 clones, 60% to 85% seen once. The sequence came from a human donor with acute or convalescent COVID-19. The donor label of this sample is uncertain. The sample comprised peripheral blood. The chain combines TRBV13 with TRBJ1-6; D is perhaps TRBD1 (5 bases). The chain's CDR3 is CASSSNGGVNSPLHF. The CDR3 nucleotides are TGTGCCAGCAGCTCAAACGGGGGTGTTAATTCACCCCTCCACTTT. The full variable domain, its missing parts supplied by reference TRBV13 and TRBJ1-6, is AAGVIQSPRHLIKEKRETATLKCYPIPRHDTVYWYQQGPGQDPQFLISFYEKMQSDKGSIPDRFSAQQFSDYHSELNMSSLELGDSALYFCASSSNGGVNSPLHFGNGTRLTVT.